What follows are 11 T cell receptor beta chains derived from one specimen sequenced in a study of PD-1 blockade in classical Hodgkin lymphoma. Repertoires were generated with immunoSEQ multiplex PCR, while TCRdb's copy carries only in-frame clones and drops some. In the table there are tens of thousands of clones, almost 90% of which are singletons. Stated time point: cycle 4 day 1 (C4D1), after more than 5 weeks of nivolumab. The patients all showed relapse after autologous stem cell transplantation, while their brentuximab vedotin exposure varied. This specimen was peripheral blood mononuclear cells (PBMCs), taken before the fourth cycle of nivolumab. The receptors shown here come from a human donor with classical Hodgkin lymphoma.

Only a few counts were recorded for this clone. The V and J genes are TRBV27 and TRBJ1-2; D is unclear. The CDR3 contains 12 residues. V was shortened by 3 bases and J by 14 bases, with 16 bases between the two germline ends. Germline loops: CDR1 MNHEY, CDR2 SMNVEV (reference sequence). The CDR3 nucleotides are TGTGCCAGCAGTTTTGGTGTGGGAGTTCAGACCTTC. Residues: CASSFGVGVQTF.

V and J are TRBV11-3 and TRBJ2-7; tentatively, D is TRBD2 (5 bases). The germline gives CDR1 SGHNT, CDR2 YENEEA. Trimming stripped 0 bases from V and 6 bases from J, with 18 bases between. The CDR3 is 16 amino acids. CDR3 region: CASSLDVTGRRGEQYF. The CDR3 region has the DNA TGTGCCAGCAGCTTAGATGTGACGGGAAGAAGAGGCGAGCAGTACTTC.

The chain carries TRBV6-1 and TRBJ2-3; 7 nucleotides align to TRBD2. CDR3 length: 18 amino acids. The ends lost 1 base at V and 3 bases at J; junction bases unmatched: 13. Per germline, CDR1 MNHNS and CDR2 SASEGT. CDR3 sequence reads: CASSEDKRTRYLTDTQYF. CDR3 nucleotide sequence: TGTGCCAGCAGTGAAGACAAGCGGACTAGATACTTGACAGATACGCAGTATTTT.

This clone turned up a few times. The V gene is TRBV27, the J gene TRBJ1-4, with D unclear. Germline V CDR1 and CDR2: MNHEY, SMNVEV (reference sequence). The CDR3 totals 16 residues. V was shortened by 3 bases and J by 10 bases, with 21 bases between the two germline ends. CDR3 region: CASSFNFALDDGKLFF. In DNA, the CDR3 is TGTGCCAGCAGTTTCAACTTCGCATTGGATGACGGAAAACTGTTTTTT.

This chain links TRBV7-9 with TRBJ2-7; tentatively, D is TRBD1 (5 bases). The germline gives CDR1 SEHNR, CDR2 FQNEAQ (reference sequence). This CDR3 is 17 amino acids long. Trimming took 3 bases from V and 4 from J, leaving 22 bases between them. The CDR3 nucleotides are TGTGCCAGCAGCTTTCAGGGTCCACCCTTACCCAGTTACGAGCAGTACTTC. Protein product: CASSFQGPPLPSYEQYF. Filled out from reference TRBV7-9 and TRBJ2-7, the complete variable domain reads DTGVSQNPRHKITKRGQNVTFRCDPISEHNRLYWYRQTLGQGPEFLTYFQNEAQLEKSRLLSDRFSAERPKGSFSTLEIQRTEQGDSAMYLCASSFQGPPLPSYEQYFGPGTRLTVT.

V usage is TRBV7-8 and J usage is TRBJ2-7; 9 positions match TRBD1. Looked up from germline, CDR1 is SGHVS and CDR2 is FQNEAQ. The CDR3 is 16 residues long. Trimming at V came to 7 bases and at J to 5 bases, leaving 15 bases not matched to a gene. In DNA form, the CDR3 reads TGTGCCAGCACCCAAATCCCGGGACAGGGTTTCGACGAGCAGTACTTC. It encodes CASTQIPGQGFDEQYF. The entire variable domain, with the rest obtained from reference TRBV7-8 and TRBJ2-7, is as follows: GAGVSQSPRYKVAKRGQDVALRCDPISGHVSLFWYQQALGQGPEFLTYFQNEAQLDKSGLPSDRFFAERPEGSVSTLKIQRTQQEDSAVYLCASTQIPGQGFDEQYFGPGTRLTVT.

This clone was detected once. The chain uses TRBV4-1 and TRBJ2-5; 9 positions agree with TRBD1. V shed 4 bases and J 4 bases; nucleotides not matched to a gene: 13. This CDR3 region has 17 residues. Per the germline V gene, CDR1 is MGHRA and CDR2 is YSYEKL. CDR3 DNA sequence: TGCGCCAGCAGCCTTATCCCACGACAGGGGGGAGTAGAGACCCAGTACTTC. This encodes CASSLIPRQGGVETQYF.

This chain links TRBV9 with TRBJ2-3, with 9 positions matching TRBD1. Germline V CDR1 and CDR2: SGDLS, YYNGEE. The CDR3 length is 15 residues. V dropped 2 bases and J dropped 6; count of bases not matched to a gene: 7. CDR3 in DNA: TGTGCCAGCAGCGTTCGCCGGGACAGGGAGGATACGCAGTATTTT. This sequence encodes CASSVRRDREDTQYF.

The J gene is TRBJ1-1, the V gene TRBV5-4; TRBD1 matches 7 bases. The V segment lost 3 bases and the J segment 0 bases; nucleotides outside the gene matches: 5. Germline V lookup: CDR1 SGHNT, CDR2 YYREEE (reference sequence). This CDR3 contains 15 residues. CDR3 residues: CASSYGDSMNTEAFF. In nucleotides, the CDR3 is TGTGCCAGCAGCTACGGGGACAGCATGAACACTGAAGCTTTCTTT. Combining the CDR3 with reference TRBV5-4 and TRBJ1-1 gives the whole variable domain ETGVTQSPTHLIKTRGQQVTLRCSSQSGHNTVSWYQQALGQGPQFIFQYYREEENGRGNFPPRFSGLQFPNYSSELNVNALELDDSALYLCASSYGDSMNTEAFFGQGTRLTVV.

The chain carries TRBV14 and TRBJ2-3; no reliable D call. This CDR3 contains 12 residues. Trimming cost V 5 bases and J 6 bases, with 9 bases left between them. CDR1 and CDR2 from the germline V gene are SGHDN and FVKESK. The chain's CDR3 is CASSKVSDTQYF. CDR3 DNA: TGTGCCAGCAGCAAAGTGAGTGATACGCAGTATTTT.

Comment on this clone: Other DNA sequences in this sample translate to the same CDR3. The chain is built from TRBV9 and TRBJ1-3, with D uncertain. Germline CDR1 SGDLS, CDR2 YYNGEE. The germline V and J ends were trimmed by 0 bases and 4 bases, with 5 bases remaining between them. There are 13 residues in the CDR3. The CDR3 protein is CASSVGGGNTIYF. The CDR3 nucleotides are TGTGCCAGCAGCGTAGGCGGGGGAAACACCATATATTTT. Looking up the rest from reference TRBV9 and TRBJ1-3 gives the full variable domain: DSGVTQTPKHLITATGQRVTLRCSPRSGDLSVYWYQQSLDQGLQFLIQYYNGEERAKGNILERFSAQQFPDLHSELNLSSLELGDSALYFCASSVGGGNTIYFGEGSWLTVV.